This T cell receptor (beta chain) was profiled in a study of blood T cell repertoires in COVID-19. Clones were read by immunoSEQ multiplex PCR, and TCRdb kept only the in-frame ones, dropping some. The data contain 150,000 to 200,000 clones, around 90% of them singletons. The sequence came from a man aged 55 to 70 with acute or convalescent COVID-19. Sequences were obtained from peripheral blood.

CDR3 bases: TGTGCCAGTAGTATCAGGGGACCGGGTCAGCCCCAGCATTTT. The encoded protein is CASSIRGPGQPQHF. The chain employs TRBV19 and TRBJ1-5, with D tentatively TRBD1 (6 bases). The CDR3 is made up of 14 amino acids. V lost 3 bases and J lost 6, with 12 bases in between. From germline, CDR1 is LNHDA and CDR2 SQIVND (reference sequence).